This T cell receptor (beta chain) was captured by sequencing in a study of blood T cell repertoires in COVID-19. Study at large: From T cells, B-cell-depleted T cells, or PBMCs came the material, which was cDNA or gDNA.

Original handling: From reference gene primer amplification, estimates of nucleated cell counts were derived. Some clones are missing from TCRdb's copy, which holds only in-frame ones; the method was immunoSEQ multiplex PCR. D and trimming were read from the DNA, whereas the V and J calls and clone size are those reported in that table. The repertoire holds about 360,000 clones, around 87% seen once, with 2.5% to 3.5% in the top ten. The CDR3 sequence is 19 residues long. V was pared by 2 bases and J by 0 bases, with 17 bases between. Germline loops: CDR1 MNHNS, CDR2 SASEGT. The rearrangement joins TRBV6-1 to TRBJ1-6; D may be TRBD1 (6 bases). The sequencing sample was made of peripheral blood. The clonotype originates from a human donor in a cohort sampled during active COVID-19. The CDR3 region has the DNA TGTGCCAGCAGTGAATACCCGACAGGTTCGGGCTCCTATAATTCACCCCTCCACTTT. Protein sequence: CASSEYPTGSGSYNSPLHF.